This T cell receptor (beta chain) was captured in a study of T cell changes during pregnancy in multiple sclerosis. The CDR3 contains 16 residues. V was cut by 0 bases and J by 8 bases, with 15 bases left in between. CDR1 is SGHRS and CDR2 is YFSETQ in the germline V gene. Clones were read by immunoSEQ multiplex PCR, and TCRdb kept only the in-frame ones, dropping some. The table shows about 75,000 clones, with roughly nine tenths occurring only once. This rearrangement joins TRBV5-1 to TRBJ1-6; tentative D call: TRBD1 (6 bases). Sequences were derived from peripheral blood, sampled in the first trimester of pregnancy. This sequence originates from a female donor in good health, enrolled as a control in a pregnancy study. CDR3 coding DNA: TGCGCCAGCAGCTTGGAACCGGGGGGGGCGGATTCACCCCTCCACTTT. Its protein product is CASSLEPGGADSPLHF.